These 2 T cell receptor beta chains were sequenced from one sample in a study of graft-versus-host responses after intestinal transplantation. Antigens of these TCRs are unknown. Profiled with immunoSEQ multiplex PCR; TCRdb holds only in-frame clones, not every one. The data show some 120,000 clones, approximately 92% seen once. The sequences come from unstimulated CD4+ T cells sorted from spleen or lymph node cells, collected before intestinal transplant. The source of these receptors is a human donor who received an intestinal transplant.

CDR3 loop: CASSLRTTNEKLFF. For the CDR3, the DNA is TGTGCCAGCAGCCTGAGAACAACTAATGAAAAACTGTTTTTT. The rearrangement links TRBV14 to TRBJ1-4; D gene unclear. The germline V and J ends were trimmed by 4 bases and 0 bases, with 6 bases remaining between them. The CDR3 extends over 14 amino acids. The V gene's germline CDR1 is SGHDN and CDR2 FVKESK.

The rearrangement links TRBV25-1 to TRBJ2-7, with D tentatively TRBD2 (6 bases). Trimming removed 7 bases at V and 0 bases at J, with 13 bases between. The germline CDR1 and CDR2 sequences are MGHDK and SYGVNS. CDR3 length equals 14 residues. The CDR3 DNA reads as TGTGCCAGCACAACGGCGGGGAGCTCCTACGAGCAGTACTTC. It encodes CASTTAGSSYEQYF.